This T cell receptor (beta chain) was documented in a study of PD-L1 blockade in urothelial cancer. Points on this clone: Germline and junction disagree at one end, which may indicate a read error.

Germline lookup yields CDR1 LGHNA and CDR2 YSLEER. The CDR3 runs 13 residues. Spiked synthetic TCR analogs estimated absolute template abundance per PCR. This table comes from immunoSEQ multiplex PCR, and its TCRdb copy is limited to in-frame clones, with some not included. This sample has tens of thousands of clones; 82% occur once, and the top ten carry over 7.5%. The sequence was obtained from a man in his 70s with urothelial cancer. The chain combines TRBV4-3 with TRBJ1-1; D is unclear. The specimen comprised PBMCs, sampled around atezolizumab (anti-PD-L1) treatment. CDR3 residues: CASSSYGNAEAFF. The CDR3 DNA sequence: TGCGCCAGCAGCTCATACGGGAACGCTGAAGCTTTCTTT.